These 24 T cell receptor beta chains were all obtained from the same sample, sequenced in a study of blood T cell repertoires in COVID-19. Sequencing was performed with immunoSEQ multiplex PCR; in TCRdb, only in-frame clones are kept and a portion is missing. The table shows about 90,000 clones, with around 87% occurring only once. The specimen was peripheral blood. The receptors originated from a human donor in a cohort sampled during active COVID-19.

This clone came up a few times. V is TRBV6-5 and J is TRBJ1-2; maybe TRBD1 (5 bases). The CDR3 length is 15 residues. Per the germline V gene, CDR1 is MNHEY and CDR2 is SVGAGI. The germline V and J ends were trimmed by 0 bases and 8 bases, with 16 bases remaining between them. The CDR3 bases are TGTGCCAGCAGTTACTCGAGGCGGGGCGCCGGCGGCTACACCTTC. Translation gives CASSYSRRGAGGYTF.

The chain has TRBV5-1 and TRBJ2-1; 7 nucleotides agree with TRBD1. V gave up 5 bases and J gave up 6 bases; unmatched junction bases: 5. This CDR3 is 13 amino acids long. The germline gives CDR1 SGHRS, CDR2 YFSETQ. The DNA for the CDR3 is TGCGCCAGCAGGACAGGGTCGGCCAATGAGCAGTTCTTC. Translation: CASRTGSANEQFF.

The rearrangement links TRBV15 to TRBJ2-5, with D perhaps matching TRBD2 (6 bases). The V and J ends lost 7 bases and 5 bases respectively, with 14 bases between them. The V gene's germline CDR1 is LNHNV and CDR2 YYDKDF (reference sequence). The CDR3 runs to 13 residues. The CDR3 nucleotides read TGTGCCACCATGGTGGGGGGTTTGGAGACCCAGTACTTC. As protein: CATMVGGLETQYF.

This clone was picked up a small number of times. The chain has TRBV6-1 and TRBJ1-1; D is ambiguous. CDR1 MNHNS and CDR2 SASEGT come from the germline V gene. The CDR3 spans 13 residues. The V gene lost 3 bases and the J gene lost 0 bases, with 5 bases spanning the gap. The CDR3 sequence: CASSDMLNTEAFF. The CDR3 nucleotides read TGTGCCAGCAGTGATATGTTGAACACTGAAGCTTTCTTT.

The chain is built from TRBV13 and TRBJ1-1; D unresolved. CDR1 is PRHDT, CDR2 FYEKMQ, per germline (reference sequence). Trimming took off 2 bases at V and 0 bases at J, with 7 bases between the two ends. The CDR3 loop spans 14 amino acids. The CDR3 sequence is CASSLQVMNTEAFF. The CDR3 DNA sequence: TGTGCCAGCAGCTTACAGGTCATGAACACTGAAGCTTTCTTT. Using reference TRBV13 and TRBJ1-1 for the parts outside the CDR3, the full variable domain is AAGVIQSPRHLIKEKRETATLKCYPIPRHDTVYWYQQGPGQDPQFLISFYEKMQSDKGSIPDRFSAQQFSDYHSELNMSSLELGDSALYFCASSLQVMNTEAFFGQGTRLTVV.

The chain employs TRBV4-2 and TRBJ1-2; 10 positions match TRBD1. Losses at the gene ends were 3 bases for V and 2 bases for J; bases not matched to a gene: 3. The CDR3 loop spans 15 amino acids. Germline CDR1 is LGHNA and CDR2 is YNFKEQ. The CDR3 spells CASSQGDRGNYGYTF. CDR3 nucleotide sequence: TGTGCCAGCAGCCAGGGGGACAGGGGCAACTATGGCTACACCTTC.

V gene TRBV7-2 combines with J gene TRBJ2-3; tentative D call: TRBD2 (5 bases). Germline V lookup: CDR1 SGHTA, CDR2 FQGNSA. Trimming removed 7 bases from V and 6 bases from J, with 20 bases in between. CDR3 length equals 15 residues. In DNA form, the CDR3 reads TGTGCCAGCACCCTAAACGGGAAGGGTAGGGATACGCAGTATTTT. This gives the protein CASTLNGKGRDTQYF.

The V gene is TRBV6-2 or TRBV6-3, the J gene TRBJ2-3; 8 bases align to TRBD2. CDR1 is MNHEY, CDR2 SVGEGT, per germline. The CDR3 runs to 16 residues. V was pared by 4 bases and J by 0 bases, with 6 bases of the junction left unmatched. CDR3 sequence: CASSWERGRSTDTQYF. For the CDR3, the DNA is TGTGCCAGCAGTTGGGAGCGGGGGAGAAGCACAGATACGCAGTATTTT.

This sequence joins TRBV3-1 (or the pseudogene TRBV3-2) and TRBJ2-5; TRBD1 aligns across 7 bases. Losses at the gene ends were 5 bases for V and 4 bases for J; bases not matched to a gene: 4. The V gene's germline CDR1 is LGHDT and CDR2 YNNKEL (reference sequence). CDR3 length equals 13 residues. The CDR3 region is CASSYRGGETQYF. CDR3 DNA: TGTGCCAGCAGCTACAGGGGTGGAGAGACCCAGTACTTC.

The chain couples TRBV6-5 to TRBJ1-1; perhaps TRBD1 as D (5 bases). Trimming cost V 6 bases and J 8 bases, with 10 bases left between them. Germline CDR1 and CDR2: MNHEY and SVGAGI. The CDR3 is 11 amino acids. The chain's CDR3 is CASRVGQEAFF. As DNA, the CDR3 is TGTGCCAGCAGGGTTGGACAAGAAGCTTTCTTT.

The rearrangement joins TRBV3-1 (or the pseudogene TRBV3-2) to TRBJ1-1, with 7 bases lining up with TRBD1. CDR1 and CDR2 from the germline V gene are LGHDT and YNNKEL (reference sequence). The V and J ends lost 4 bases and 8 bases, in that order; junction bases with no gene match: 7. The CDR3 runs to 13 residues. The DNA of the CDR3 is TGTGCCAGCAGCCCCGGCTGGACAGGAGAAGCTTTCTTT. This codes for CASSPGWTGEAFF.

V gene TRBV13 combines with J gene TRBJ2-7, with D possibly matching TRBD1 (5 bases). CDR1 is PRHDT, CDR2 FYEKMQ, per germline (reference sequence). CDR3 length equals 15 residues. Trimming took 5 bases from V and 0 from J, leaving 14 bases between them. The CDR3 DNA reads as TGTGCCAGCAGCGGAACGACAGAGAGCTCCTACGAGCAGTACTTC. It translates to CASSGTTESSYEQYF.

The CDR3 here is CASSFRTGTSGANVLTF. The CDR3, as DNA: TGTGCCAGCAGCTTCCGGACAGGCACCTCTGGGGCCAACGTCCTGACTTTC. This chain links TRBV5-6 with TRBJ2-6, with 7 bases aligning to TRBD1. Germline V lookup: CDR1 SGHDT, CDR2 YYEEEE. The CDR3 totals 17 residues. Unmatched junction bases numbered 5, after V lost 2 bases and J lost 0 bases.

This rearrangement joins TRBV7-9 to TRBJ1-5; D might be TRBD1 (6 bases). Germline-derived CDR1 and CDR2 are SEHNR and FQNEAQ (reference sequence). Trimming shortened V by 3 bases and J by 1 base, and 7 bases separated the two germline ends. The CDR3 runs to 14 residues. CDR3 bases: TGTGCCAGCAGCTTCAGGGGAAGCAATCAGCCCCAGCATTTT. Translated: CASSFRGSNQPQHF.

This clone was seen only a few times. This sequence joins TRBV7-3 and TRBJ1-1; a possible D gene is TRBD1 (5 bases). The germline gives CDR1 SGHTA, CDR2 FQGTGA. CDR3 length equals 13 residues. With 5 bases removed from V and 6 bases from J, the gap between germline ends came to 13 bases. The CDR3 region is CASSPNGGAEAFF. The CDR3 nucleotides are TGTGCCAGCAGCCCCAACGGAGGGGCTGAAGCTTTCTTT.

The J gene is TRBJ1-3, the V gene TRBV9; D is ambiguous. The CDR3 has 12 residues. Trimming cost V 8 bases and J 0 bases, with 6 bases left between them. The V gene's germline CDR1 is SGDLS and CDR2 YYNGEE. The CDR3 here is CASMSSGNTIYF. DNA for the CDR3: TGTGCCAGTATGAGCTCTGGAAACACCATATATTTT.

The rearrangement uses TRBV2 and TRBJ1-1, with a tentative D call TRBD1 (5 bases). Looked up from germline, CDR1 is SNHLY and CDR2 is FYNNEI. The V end lost 6 bases, the J end lost 5 bases, and 16 bases lay between the germline ends. The CDR3 has 14 residues. The CDR3 nucleotides read TGTGCCAGCAGGGCGGGACGGCTGGGGACTGAAGCTTTCTTT. Its translation is CASRAGRLGTEAFF.

The rearrangement joins TRBV28 to TRBJ1-2; unclear D gene. V dropped 5 bases and J dropped 1 base, with 8 bases sitting between them. In germline, CDR1 is MDHEN, CDR2 SYDVKM. The CDR3 spans 13 residues. The CDR3 DNA is TGTGCCAGCAGTCGAGGGTTTAACTATGGCTACACCTTC. This gives the protein CASSRGFNYGYTF.

The chain recombines TRBV5-6 with TRBJ2-5; 11 bases agree with TRBD2. Germline V gene lookup returns CDR1 SGHDT and CDR2 YYEEEE. With 0 bases clipped from V and 5 bases from J, the junction kept 9 bases outside the gene matches. This CDR3 region has 17 residues. CDR3 sequence reads: CASSLAGSGGAQETQYF. CDR3 DNA sequence: TGTGCCAGCAGCTTGGCAGGTAGCGGGGGGGCTCAGGAGACCCAGTACTTC.

The V call is TRBV11-3, the J call TRBJ2-7; a possible D gene is TRBD2 (5 bases). Trimming took off 5 bases at V and 7 bases at J, with 9 bases between the two ends. Per germline, CDR1 SGHNT and CDR2 YENEEA. The CDR3 has 11 residues. The CDR3 reads CASSRRGEQYF. CDR3 bases: TGTGCCAGCAGCCGACGGGGTGAGCAGTACTTC.

The rearrangement links TRBV5-1 to TRBJ1-1, with 7 bases that match TRBD1. The CDR3 covers 14 residues. Trimming removed 5 bases from V and 0 bases from J; junction bases left unmatched: 4. Germline CDR1 and CDR2: SGHRS and YFSETQ. CDR3 region: CASSQQGLNTEAFF. The CDR3, as DNA: TGCGCCAGCAGTCAACAGGGGTTGAACACTGAAGCTTTCTTT.

This chain links TRBV7-9 with TRBJ2-1; 8 bases are shared with TRBD1. The CDR3 covers 13 residues. After removal of 6 bases from V and 8 bases from J, the junction contained 6 bases not matched to a gene. Germline loops: CDR1 SEHNR, CDR2 FQNEAQ (reference sequence). The CDR3 DNA sequence: TGTGCCAGCAGACAGACAGGGGTGGATGAGCAGTTCTTC. This codes for CASRQTGVDEQFF.

This chain uses TRBV27 with TRBJ2-3; TRBD2 matches at 8 bases. Germline V gives CDR1 MNHEY, CDR2 SMNVEV (reference sequence). This CDR3 has 15 amino acids. V lost 7 bases, J lost 2 bases, and 8 bases stayed unmatched. The CDR3 nucleotides read TGTGCCAGCAAAGCGGGGGCATCATCCACAGATACGCAGTATTTT. Translating it yields CASKAGASSTDTQYF.

CDR3 coding DNA: TGTGCCAGCACCCCCCGTCAGGGTCACACTGAAGCTTTCTTT. It encodes CASTPRQGHTEAFF. The chain uses TRBV7-2 and TRBJ1-1; TRBD1 might be the D (5 bases). CDR1 and CDR2 (germline): SGHTA, FQGNSA. The length of the CDR3 is 14 residues. V was pared by 7 bases and J by 3 bases, with 15 bases between. Complete variable domain (other parts from reference TRBV7-2 and TRBJ1-1): GAGVSQSPSNKVTEKGKDVELRCDPISGHTALYWYRQSLGQGLEFLIYFQGNSAPDKSGLPSDRFSAERTGGSVSTLTIQRTQQEDSAVYLCASTPRQGHTEAFFGQGTRLTVV.